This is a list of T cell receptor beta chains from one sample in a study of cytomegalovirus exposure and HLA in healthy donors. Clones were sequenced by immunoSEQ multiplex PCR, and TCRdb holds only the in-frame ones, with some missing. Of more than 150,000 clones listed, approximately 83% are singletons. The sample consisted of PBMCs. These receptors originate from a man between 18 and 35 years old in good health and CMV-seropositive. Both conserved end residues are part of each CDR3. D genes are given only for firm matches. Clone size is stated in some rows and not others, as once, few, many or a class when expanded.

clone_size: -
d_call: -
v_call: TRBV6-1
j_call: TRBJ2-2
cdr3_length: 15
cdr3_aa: CASSGLTGNTGELFF
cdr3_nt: TGTGCCAGCAGTGGCTTAACAGGGAACACCGGGGAGCTGTTTTTT

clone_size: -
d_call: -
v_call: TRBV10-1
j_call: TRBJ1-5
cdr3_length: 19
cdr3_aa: CASSLFEPDSTLKDQPQHF
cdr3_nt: TGCGCCAGCTCACTGTTCGAACCGGACTCAACTTTAAAAGATCAGCCCCAGCATTTT

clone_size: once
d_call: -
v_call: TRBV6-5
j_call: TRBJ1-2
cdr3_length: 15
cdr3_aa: CASRSPSGGDYGYTF
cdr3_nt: TGTGCCAGCAGGTCCCCGTCGGGGGGCGACTATGGCTACACCTTC

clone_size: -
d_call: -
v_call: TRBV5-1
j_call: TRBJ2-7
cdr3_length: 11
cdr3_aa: CASSLDYEQYF
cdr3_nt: TGCGCCAGCAGCTTGGACTACGAGCAGTACTTC

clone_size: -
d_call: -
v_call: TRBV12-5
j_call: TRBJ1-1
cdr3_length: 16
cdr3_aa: CASGTNNPGRRSEAFF
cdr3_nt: TGTGCTAGTGGCACCAATAATCCGGGAAGGAGATCTGAAGCTTTCTTT

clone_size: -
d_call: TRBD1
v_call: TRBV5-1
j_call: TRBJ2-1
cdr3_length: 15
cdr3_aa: CASSSGQGTYNEQFF
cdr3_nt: TGCGCCAGCAGCTCTGGACAGGGCACCTACAATGAGCAGTTCTTC

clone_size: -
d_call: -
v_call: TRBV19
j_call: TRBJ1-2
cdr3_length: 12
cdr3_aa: CASSMQGYGYTF
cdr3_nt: TGTGCCAGTAGTATGCAGGGCTATGGCTACACCTTC

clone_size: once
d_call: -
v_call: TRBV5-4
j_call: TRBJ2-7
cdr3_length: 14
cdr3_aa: CASSSGPYSYEQYF
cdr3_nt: TGTGCCAGCAGCTCTGGGCCTTACTCCTACGAGCAGTACTTC

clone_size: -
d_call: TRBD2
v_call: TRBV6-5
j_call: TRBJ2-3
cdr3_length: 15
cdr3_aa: CASSYRGGRLNTQYF
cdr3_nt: TGTGCCAGCAGTTACCGGGGGGGGCGGCTGAATACGCAGTATTTT

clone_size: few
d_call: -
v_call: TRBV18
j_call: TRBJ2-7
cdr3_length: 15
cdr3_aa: CASSPKALSGYEQYF
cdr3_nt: TGTGCCAGCTCACCAAAGGCCCTATCGGGCTACGAGCAGTACTTC

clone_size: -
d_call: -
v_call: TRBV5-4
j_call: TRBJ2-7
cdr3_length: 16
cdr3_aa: CASSLIQGMRSYEQYF
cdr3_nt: TGTGCCAGCAGCCTAATCCAGGGGATGCGCTCCTACGAGCAGTACTTC

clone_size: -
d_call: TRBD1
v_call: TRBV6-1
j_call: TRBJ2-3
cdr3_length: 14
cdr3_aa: CAILPQGAADTQYF
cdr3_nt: TGTGCCATACTACCGCAGGGGGCGGCAGATACGCAGTATTTT

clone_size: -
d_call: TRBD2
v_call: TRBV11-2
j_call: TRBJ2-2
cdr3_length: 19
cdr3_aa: CASSLDLGGGPGFTGELFF
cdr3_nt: TGTGCCAGCAGCCTAGACCTTGGCGGGGGGCCCGGTTTTACCGGGGAGCTGTTTTTT

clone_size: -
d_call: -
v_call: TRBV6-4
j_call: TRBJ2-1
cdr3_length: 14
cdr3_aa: CASSSVGGLNEQFF
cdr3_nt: TGTGCCAGCAGTTCGGTGGGGGGGCTCAATGAGCAGTTCTTC

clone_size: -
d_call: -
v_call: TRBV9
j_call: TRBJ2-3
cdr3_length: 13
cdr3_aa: CASSFDSTDTQYF
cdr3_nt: TGTGCCAGCAGCTTTGACTCCACAGATACGCAGTATTTT

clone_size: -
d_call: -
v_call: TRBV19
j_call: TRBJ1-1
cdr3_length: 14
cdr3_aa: CASTRVGGNTEAFF
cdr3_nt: TGTGCCAGTACCCGAGTTGGAGGGAACACTGAAGCTTTCTTT

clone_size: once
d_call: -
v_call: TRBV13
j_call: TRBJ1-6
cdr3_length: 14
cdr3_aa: CASSLRSGDSPLHF
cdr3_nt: TGTGCCAGCAGCTTACGTTCAGGGGATTCGCCCCTCCACTTT

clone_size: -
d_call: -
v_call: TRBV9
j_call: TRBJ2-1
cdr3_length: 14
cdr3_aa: CASSVAESYNEQFF
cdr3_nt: TGTGCCAGCAGCGTAGCAGAATCCTACAATGAGCAGTTCTTC

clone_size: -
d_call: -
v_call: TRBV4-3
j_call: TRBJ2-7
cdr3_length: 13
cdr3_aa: CASSQGFGYEQYF
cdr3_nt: TGCGCCAGCAGCCAAGGTTTCGGGTACGAGCAGTACTTC

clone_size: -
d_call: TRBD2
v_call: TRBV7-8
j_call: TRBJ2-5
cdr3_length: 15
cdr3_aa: CASSFLAGLEETQYF
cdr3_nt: TGTGCCAGCAGCTTTTTAGCGGGGTTAGAGGAGACCCAGTACTTC

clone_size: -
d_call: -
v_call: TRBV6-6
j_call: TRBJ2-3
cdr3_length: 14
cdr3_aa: CASTLLPSGNTQYF
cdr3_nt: TGTGCCAGCACCCTCCTTCCGTCGGGGAATACGCAGTATTTT

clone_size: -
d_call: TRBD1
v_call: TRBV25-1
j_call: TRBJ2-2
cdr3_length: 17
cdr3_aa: CASSPRGQGASTGELFF
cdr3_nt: TGTGCCAGCAGCCCCAGGGGCCAGGGGGCGAGCACCGGGGAGCTGTTTTTT

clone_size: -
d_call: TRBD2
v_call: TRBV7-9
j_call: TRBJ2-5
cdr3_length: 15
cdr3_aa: CASSRDTGLGETQYF
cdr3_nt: TGTGCCAGCAGCCGGGACACGGGACTAGGAGAGACCCAGTACTTC

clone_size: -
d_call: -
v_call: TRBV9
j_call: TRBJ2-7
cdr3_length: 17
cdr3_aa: CASSVVSWDTGSYEQYF
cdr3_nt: TGTGCCAGCAGCGTAGTATCATGGGACACGGGATCCTACGAGCAGTACTTC

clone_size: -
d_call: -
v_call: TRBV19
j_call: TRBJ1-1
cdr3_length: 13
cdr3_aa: CASSQTANTEAFF
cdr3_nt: TGTGCCAGTAGTCAGACAGCGAACACTGAAGCTTTCTTT

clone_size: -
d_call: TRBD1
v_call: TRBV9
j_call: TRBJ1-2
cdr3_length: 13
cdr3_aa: CASSAGQIYGYTF
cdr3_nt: TGTGCCAGCAGCGCGGGACAGATCTATGGCTACACCTTC

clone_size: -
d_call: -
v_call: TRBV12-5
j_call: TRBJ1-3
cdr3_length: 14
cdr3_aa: CASGAGASGNTIYF
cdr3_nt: TGTGCTAGTGGCGCAGGTGCCTCTGGAAACACCATATATTTT

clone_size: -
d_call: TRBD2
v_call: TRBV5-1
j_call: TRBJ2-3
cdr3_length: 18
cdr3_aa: CASSPGTSGGASTDTQYF
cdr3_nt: TGCGCCAGCAGTCCCGGGACTAGCGGGGGAGCGAGCACAGATACGCAGTATTTT

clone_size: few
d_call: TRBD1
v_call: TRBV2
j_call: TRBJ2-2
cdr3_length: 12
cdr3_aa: CASDRGTGELFF
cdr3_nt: TGTGCCAGCGACAGGGGCACCGGGGAGCTGTTTTTT

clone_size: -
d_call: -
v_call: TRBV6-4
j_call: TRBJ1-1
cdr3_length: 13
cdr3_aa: CASSGGANTEAFF
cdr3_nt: TGTGCCAGCAGTGGGGGAGCGAACACTGAAGCTTTCTTT

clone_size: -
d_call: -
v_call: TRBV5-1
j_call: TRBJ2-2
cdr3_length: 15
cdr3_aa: CASTEGDKGTGELFF
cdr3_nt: TGCGCCAGCACAGAGGGAGACAAGGGCACCGGGGAGCTGTTTTTT

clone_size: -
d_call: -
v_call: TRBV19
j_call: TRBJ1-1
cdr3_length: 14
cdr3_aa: CASSIAGMNTEAFF
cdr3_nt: TGTGCCAGTAGTATAGCCGGGATGAACACTGAAGCTTTCTTT

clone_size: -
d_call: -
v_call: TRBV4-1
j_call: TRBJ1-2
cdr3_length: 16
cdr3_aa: CASSQEGEDGYYGYTF
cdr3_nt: TGCGCCAGCAGCCAAGAAGGGGAGGACGGCTACTATGGCTACACCTTC

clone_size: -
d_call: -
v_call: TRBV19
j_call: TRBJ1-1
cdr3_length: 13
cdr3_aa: CASSIRVNTEAFF
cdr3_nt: TGTGCCAGTAGTATACGGGTGAACACTGAAGCTTTCTTT

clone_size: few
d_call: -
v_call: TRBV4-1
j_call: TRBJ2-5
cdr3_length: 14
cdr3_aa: CASSHEGLEETQYF
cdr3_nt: TGCGCCAGCAGCCACGAGGGACTGGAGGAGACCCAGTACTTC

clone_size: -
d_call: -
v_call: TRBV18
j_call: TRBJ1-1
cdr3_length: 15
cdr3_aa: CASSPLGQRNTEAFF
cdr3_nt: TGTGCCAGCTCACCACTCGGACAGAGGAACACTGAAGCTTTCTTT

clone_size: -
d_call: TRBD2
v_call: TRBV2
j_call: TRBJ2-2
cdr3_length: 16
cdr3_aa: CASSWSGGGATGELFF
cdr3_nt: TGTGCCAGCAGCTGGAGCGGGGGTGGCGCCACCGGGGAGCTGTTTTTT

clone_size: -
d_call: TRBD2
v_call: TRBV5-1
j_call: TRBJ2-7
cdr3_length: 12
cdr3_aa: CASSLRGGEQYF
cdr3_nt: TGCGCCAGCAGCTTGCGGGGGGGCGAGCAGTACTTC

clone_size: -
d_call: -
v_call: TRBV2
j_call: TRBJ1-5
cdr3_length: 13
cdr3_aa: CASIRGPNQPQHF
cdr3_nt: TGTGCCAGCATTCGGGGTCCTAATCAGCCCCAGCATTTT

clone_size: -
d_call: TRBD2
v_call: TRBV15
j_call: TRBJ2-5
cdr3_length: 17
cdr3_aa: CATSRDEIAGVEETQYF
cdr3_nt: TGTGCCACCAGCAGAGATGAGATAGCGGGGGTGGAAGAGACCCAGTACTTC

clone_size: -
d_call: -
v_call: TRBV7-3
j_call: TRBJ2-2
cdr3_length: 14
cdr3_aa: CASSNRGNTGELFF
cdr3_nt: TGTGCCAGCAGCAACCGCGGGAACACCGGGGAGCTGTTTTTT

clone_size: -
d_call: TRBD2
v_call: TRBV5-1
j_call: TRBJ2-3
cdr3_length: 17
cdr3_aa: CASSLDKTSGGTDTQYF
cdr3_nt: TGCGCCAGCAGCTTGGACAAGACTAGCGGGGGAACAGATACGCAGTATTTT

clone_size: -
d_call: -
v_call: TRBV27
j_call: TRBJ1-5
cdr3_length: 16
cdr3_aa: CASSFSGGGGNQPQHF
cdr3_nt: TGTGCCAGCAGTTTTTCGGGGGGGGGTGGCAATCAGCCCCAGCATTTT

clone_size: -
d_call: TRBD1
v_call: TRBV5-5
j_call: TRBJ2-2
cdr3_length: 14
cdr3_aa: CASSLTRGLWELFF
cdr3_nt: TGTGCCAGCAGCTTAACGAGGGGGCTCTGGGAGCTGTTTTTT